Following are 15 T cell receptor beta chains from one sample sequenced in a study of control samples from healthy donors and cancer patients. Only in-frame clones appear in the TCRdb table, and some are missing; sequencing was by immunoSEQ multiplex PCR. The data show 70,000 to 90,000 clones, about 93% seen once. Sequencing was done on a sample of blood. These receptor sequences come from a woman aged 40 to 50 in good health.

This clone came up once. The CDR3 loop reads CASGRETQYF. The CDR3, as DNA: TGTGCCAGCGGTCGAGAGACCCAGTACTTC. This rearrangement joins TRBV2 to TRBJ2-5; no clear D. The ends were cut back, 8 bases at V and 4 bases at J, with 5 bases in the middle. The CDR3 length is 10 residues. Germline loops: CDR1 SNHLY, CDR2 FYNNEI.

The chain combines TRBV19 with TRBJ2-2; D unresolved. Germline CDR1 LNHDA, CDR2 SQIVND (reference sequence). Trimming pared 1 base from V and 13 bases from J, leaving 10 bases between. This CDR3 contains 12 residues. The CDR3 DNA sequence: TGTGCCAGTAGTATAGGCTTTTTAGGGCTGTTTTTT. It yields the protein CASSIGFLGLFF.

This chain uses TRBV10-3 with TRBJ2-7; possible D gene TRBD1, 6 bases. The CDR3 is 13 residues long. From germline, CDR1 is ENHRY and CDR2 SYGVKD. V was shortened by 6 bases and J by 2 bases, with 11 bases between the two germline ends. CDR3 protein: CAISRTETYEQYF. The CDR3 region has the DNA TGTGCCATCAGCCGGACAGAAACCTACGAGCAGTACTTC.

The V and J genes are TRBV4-1 and TRBJ2-5; perhaps TRBD1 as D (6 bases). With 1 base removed from V and 3 bases from J, the gap between germline ends came to 12 bases. CDR1 and CDR2 from the germline V gene are MGHRA and YSYEKL. This CDR3 region has 15 residues. The CDR3 here is CASSQGENREETQYF. The CDR3 DNA sequence: TGCGCCAGCAGCCAAGGCGAGAACAGGGAAGAGACCCAGTACTTC.

The chain employs TRBV11-2 and TRBJ2-7; no clear D. Germline V CDR1 and CDR2: SGHAT, FQNNGV. The CDR3 is made up of 14 amino acids. V was shortened by 5 bases and J by 2 bases, with 13 bases between the two germline ends. CDR3 bases: TGTGCCAGCAGCCCCTCCCCCCAGGCCTACGAGCAGTACTTC. Its protein is CASSPSPQAYEQYF.

The CDR3, as DNA: TGTGCCTGGAGTTTTCCACATCAGCCCCAGCATTTT. This encodes CAWSFPHQPQHF. The chain links TRBV30 to TRBJ1-5; D gene unclear. Germline CDR1 and CDR2: GTSNPN and SVGIG (reference sequence). The CDR3 has 12 residues. V was shortened by 2 bases and J by 5 bases, with 7 bases between the two germline ends.

The genes are TRBV4-2 and TRBJ1-6, with a tentative D call TRBD1 (6 bases). Looked up from germline, CDR1 is LGHNA and CDR2 is YNFKEQ. This CDR3 spans 14 amino acids. Trimming pared 4 bases from V and 6 bases from J, leaving 10 bases between. CDR3 protein: CASSLGAGNSPLHF. Here the CDR3 DNA reads TGTGCCAGCAGCCTGGGGGCGGGTAATTCACCCCTCCACTTT.

The rearrangement links TRBV19 to TRBJ2-1, with D tentatively TRBD1 or TRBD2 (5 bases each). Germline values: CDR1 LNHDA, CDR2 SQIVND (reference sequence). Trimming took 1 base from V and 4 from J, leaving 17 bases between them. The CDR3 sequence is 17 residues long. The CDR3 DNA is TGTGCCAGTAGTATAGGATTGGGACCATCCTCTTACAATGAGCAGTTCTTC. Translation: CASSIGLGPSSYNEQFF. Filled out from reference TRBV19 and TRBJ2-1, the complete variable domain reads DGGITQSPKYLFRKEGQNVTLSCEQNLNHDAMYWYRQDPGQGLRLIYYSQIVNDFQKGDIAEGYSVSREKKESFPLTVTSAQKNPTAFYLCASSIGLGPSSYNEQFFGPGTRLTVL.

V is TRBV19 and J is TRBJ2-3; D is perhaps TRBD2 (6 bases). The CDR3 sequence is 17 residues long. V was trimmed by 4 bases and J by 2 bases, leaving 19 bases between them. Germline CDR1 and CDR2: LNHDA and SQIVND (reference sequence). The CDR3: CASSTGTPYASTDTQYF. CDR3 bases: TGTGCCAGTAGTACGGGGACTCCTTACGCTTCCACAGATACGCAGTATTTT.

This clone was seen a single time. The rearrangement uses TRBV19 and TRBJ1-3; D possibly corresponds to TRBD1 (5 bases). The germline V gene has CDR1 LNHDA and CDR2 SQIVND (reference sequence). The CDR3 totals 15 residues. Trimming removed 6 bases from V and 1 base from J, with 13 bases in between. The CDR3 sequence is CASRSPQGSGNTIYF. CDR3 sequence (DNA): TGTGCCAGTAGAAGTCCGCAGGGTTCTGGAAACACCATATATTTT. Supplemented by reference TRBV19 and TRBJ1-3, the full variable domain reads DGGITQSPKYLFRKEGQNVTLSCEQNLNHDAMYWYRQDPGQGLRLIYYSQIVNDFQKGDIAEGYSVSREKKESFPLTVTSAQKNPTAFYLCASRSPQGSGNTIYFGEGSWLTVV.

V usage is TRBV30 and J usage is TRBJ2-6, with 7 bases aligning to TRBD2. The CDR3 length is 13 residues. CDR1 is GTSNPN, CDR2 SVGIG, per germline (reference sequence). In DNA form, the CDR3 reads TGTGCGGGAGGGATCTCTGGGGCCAACGTCCTGACTTTC. It encodes CAGGISGANVLTF.

The J gene is TRBJ2-2, the V gene TRBV7-9; TRBD2 aligns across 8 bases. Germline-derived CDR1 and CDR2 are SEHNR and FQNEAQ (reference sequence). The CDR3 sequence is 15 residues long. After removal of 7 bases from V and 0 bases from J, the junction contained 4 bases not matched to a gene. CDR3 DNA: TGTGCCAGCAACGAGGGACTAGCGAACACCGGGGAGCTGTTTTTT. Protein product: CASNEGLANTGELFF.

CDR3 DNA: TGTGCCAGCAGCGAACAGGGATCCTATAATTCACCCCTCCACTTT. It translates to CASSEQGSYNSPLHF. The chain joins TRBV7-8 to TRBJ1-6; D may be TRBD1 (6 bases). The germline CDR1 and CDR2 sequences are SGHVS and FQNEAQ. Trimming left V 5 bases short and J 1 base short, with 9 bases between. The CDR3 consists of 15 residues.

This clone appeared a single time. The rearrangement links TRBV12-5 to TRBJ1-5, with a possible D match to TRBD1 (5 bases). From germline, CDR1 is LGHNT and CDR2 FRNRAP. V dropped 4 bases and J dropped 4 bases, with 8 bases sitting between them. The CDR3 totals 13 residues. The CDR3 DNA reads as TGTGCTAGTGGTTCGCGGGGGAATCAGCCCCAGCATTTT. Translating gives CASGSRGNQPQHF.

V gene TRBV6-2 or TRBV6-3 combines with J gene TRBJ2-7; 11 bases agree with TRBD2. The CDR3 runs 20 residues. V lost 3 bases, J lost 0 bases, and 16 bases stayed unmatched. The germline CDR1 and CDR2 sequences are MNHEY and SVGEGT. CDR3 in DNA: TGTGCCAGCAGTTATACCCTTAACGCTAGCGGGAGGCAAAGCTCCTACGAGCAGTACTTC. It codes for CASSYTLNASGRQSSYEQYF.